This T cell receptor (beta chain) was sequenced for a study of shared clonotypes between healthy human individuals. Clones were read by immunoSEQ multiplex PCR, and TCRdb kept only the in-frame ones, dropping some. The table records over a million clones, about 84% of them present only once. Germline V gene lookup returns CDR1 SGHVS and CDR2 FQNEAQ. Trimming shortened V by 4 bases and J by 1 base, and 17 bases separated the two germline ends. CDR3 size: 17 residues. The TCR comes from a young man in good health. Some clones in this sample may be carry-over from other donors' samples. Material: memory CD4+ T cells from PBMCs. The subset here: CD45RA-negative fraction. The chain couples TRBV7-8 to TRBJ1-3; D is possibly TRBD1 (6 bases). For the CDR3, the DNA is TGTGCCAGCAGCTCCCTGGGGGGCAGTCCGTCTGGAAACACCATATATTTT. Translated: CASSSLGGSPSGNTIYF.